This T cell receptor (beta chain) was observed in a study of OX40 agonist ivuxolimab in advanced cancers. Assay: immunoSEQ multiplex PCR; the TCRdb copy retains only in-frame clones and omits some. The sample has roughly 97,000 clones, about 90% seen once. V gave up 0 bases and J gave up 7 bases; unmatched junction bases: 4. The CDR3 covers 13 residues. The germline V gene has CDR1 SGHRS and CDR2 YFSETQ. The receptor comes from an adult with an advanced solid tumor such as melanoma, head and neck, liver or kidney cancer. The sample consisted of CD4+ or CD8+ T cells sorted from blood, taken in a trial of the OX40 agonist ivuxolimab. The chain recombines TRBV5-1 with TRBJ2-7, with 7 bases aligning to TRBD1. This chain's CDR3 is CASSLGTGEEQYF. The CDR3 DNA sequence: TGCGCCAGCAGCTTGGGCACAGGGGAAGAGCAGTACTTC.